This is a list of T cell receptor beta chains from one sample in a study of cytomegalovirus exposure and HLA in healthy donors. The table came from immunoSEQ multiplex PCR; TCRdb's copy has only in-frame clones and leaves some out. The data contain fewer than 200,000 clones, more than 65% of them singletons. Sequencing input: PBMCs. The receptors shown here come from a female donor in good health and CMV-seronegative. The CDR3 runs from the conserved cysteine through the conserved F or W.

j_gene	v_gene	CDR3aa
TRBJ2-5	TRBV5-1	CASSLDSPETQYF
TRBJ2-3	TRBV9	CASSVSGGSADTQYF
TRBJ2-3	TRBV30	CAWSVERPGDTQYF
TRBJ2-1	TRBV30	CAWDSYNEQFF
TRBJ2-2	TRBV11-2	CASSLARNTGELFF
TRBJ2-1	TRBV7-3	CASSQTSAEQFF
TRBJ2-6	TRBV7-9	CASFYTGANVLTF
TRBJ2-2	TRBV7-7	CASSSKSDRVKTGELFF
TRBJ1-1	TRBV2	CASWGIRQNLNTEAFF
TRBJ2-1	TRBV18	CASSPQPWTSAINEQFF
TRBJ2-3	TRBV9	CASSVGAAGGLTDTQYF
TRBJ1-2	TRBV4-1	CASSQDSDIPGYGYTF
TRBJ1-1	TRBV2	CASSGPRLGGENTEAFF
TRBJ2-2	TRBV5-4	CASSLHTGELFF
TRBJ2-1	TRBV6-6	CASSPGGNEQFF
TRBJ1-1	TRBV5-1	CASSLALGGVRNTEAFF
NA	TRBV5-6	CASSLGWASSAYEQYF
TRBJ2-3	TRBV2	CASSDPGLAGRSTDTQYF
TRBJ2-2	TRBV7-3	CASSPRLAGVVGELFF
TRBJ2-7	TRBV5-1	CASSIEMGRPYEQYF
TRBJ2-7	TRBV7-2	CASSRTGSTYEQYF
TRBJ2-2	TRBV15	CATSRDNSNTGELFF
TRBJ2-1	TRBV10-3	CAISDTGTIHEQFF
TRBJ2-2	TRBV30	CAWRTGFATGELFF
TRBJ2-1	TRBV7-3	CASSGGVTSYNEQFF
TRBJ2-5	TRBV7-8	CASSSLTGDEETQYF
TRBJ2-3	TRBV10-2	CASRTGVTDTQYF
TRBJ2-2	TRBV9	CASSAGLAGGPHTGELFF
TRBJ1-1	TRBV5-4	CASSLIPRRAEVGAFF